One and the same sample provided the 15 T cell receptor beta chains below, sequenced in a study of blood T cell repertoires in COVID-19. Repertoires were generated with immunoSEQ multiplex PCR, while TCRdb's copy carries only in-frame clones and drops some. The sample has approximately 170,000 clones, about 86% seen once. The sequenced sample was peripheral blood. Receptors originate from a woman over 75 with acute or convalescent COVID-19.

V usage is TRBV5-6 and J usage is TRBJ2-3; 10 bases map to TRBD2. V gave up 4 bases and J gave up 3 bases; unmatched junction bases: 8. The V gene's germline CDR1 is SGHDT and CDR2 YYEEEE. This CDR3 has 16 residues. CDR3 region: CASSRGLLAGTDTQYF. CDR3 coding DNA: TGTGCCAGCAGCCGAGGACTACTAGCGGGGACAGATACGCAGTATTTT.

In this sample, this clone turned up a few times. V is TRBV28 and J is TRBJ1-1; possible D gene TRBD1, 5 bases. The CDR3 runs 15 residues. Trimming left V 3 bases short and J 5 bases short, with 16 bases between. Per the germline V gene, CDR1 is MDHEN and CDR2 is SYDVKM. The CDR3 protein is CASSLLGLGGTEAFF. CDR3 DNA: TGTGCCAGCAGTTTGTTGGGCCTCGGGGGGACTGAAGCTTTCTTT.

This clone was observed once. The CDR3 sequence is CASSRGRETQYF. CDR3 DNA: TGCGCCAGCAGCCGAGGGAGGGAGACCCAGTACTTC. The chain has TRBV5-1 and TRBJ2-5, with D possibly being TRBD2 (6 bases). The CDR3 spans 12 residues. Per germline, CDR1 SGHRS and CDR2 YFSETQ. V was trimmed by 4 bases and J by 5 bases, leaving 9 bases between them. Using reference TRBV5-1 and TRBJ2-5 for the parts outside the CDR3, the full variable domain is KAGVTQTPRYLIKTRGQQVTLSCSPISGHRSVSWYQQTPGQGLQFLFEYFSETQRNKGNFPGRFSGRQFSNSRSEMNVSTLELGDSALYLCASSRGRETQYFGPGTRLLVL.

This clone was seen ten or more times. The V gene is TRBV12-3 or TRBV12-4, the J gene TRBJ1-5; TRBD1 is a possible D gene (6 bases). The V gene lost 5 bases and the J gene lost 6 bases, with 11 bases spanning the gap. The CDR3 runs 13 residues. CDR3 in amino acids: CASSQGIRQPQHF. In nucleotides, the CDR3 is TGTGCCAGCAGTCAGGGGATTCGTCAGCCCCAGCATTTT.

This sequence joins TRBV6-1 and TRBJ1-3, with 7 bases lining up with TRBD1. The CDR3 spans 15 residues. V shed 2 bases, J shed 3 bases, and the junction held 4 bases outside the gene matches. The germline V gene has CDR1 MNHNS and CDR2 SASEGT. CDR3 region: CASSEKGALGNTIYF. The CDR3 region has the DNA TGTGCCAGCAGTGAAAAGGGGGCGCTTGGAAACACCATATATTTT.

This chain uses TRBV27 with TRBJ1-2; 9 bases fit TRBD1. Unmatched junction bases numbered 3, after V lost 6 bases and J lost 4 bases. The CDR3 covers 13 residues. Germline CDR1 reads MNHEY; CDR2 reads SMNVEV (reference sequence). The chain's CDR3 is CASRTTGGYGYTF. The CDR3 region has the DNA TGTGCCAGCAGGACGACAGGGGGCTATGGCTACACCTTC.

The rearrangement links TRBV7-2 to TRBJ2-1; possibly TRBD1 for D (6 bases). There are 15 residues in the CDR3. Germline V gene sequence: CDR1 SGHTA, CDR2 FQGNSA. V lost 5 bases and J lost 7, with 18 bases in between. The CDR3 coding sequence is TGTGCCAGCAGCCGTTATGAGGGGGTCAGGAATGAGCAGTTCTTC. Amino acids: CASSRYEGVRNEQFF.

The chain uses TRBV9 and TRBJ2-3; a weak D match, TRBD2 (7 bases). Trimming cost V 0 bases and J 5 bases, with 13 bases left between them. Germline V gives CDR1 SGDLS, CDR2 YYNGEE. There are 15 residues in the CDR3. The CDR3 is CASSVDGGGRDTQYF. The CDR3, as DNA: TGTGCCAGCAGCGTAGATGGGGGCGGGAGAGATACGCAGTATTTT.

DNA of the CDR3: TGCAGTGCTAGTTTTTCGCGACTAGCGGGGGCGAGCTCCTACAATGAGCAGTTCTTC. Encoded protein: CSASFSRLAGASSYNEQFF. The V call is TRBV20-1, the J call TRBJ2-1, with 12 bases identical to TRBD2. This CDR3 has 19 amino acids. Trimming cost V 3 bases and J 0 bases; bases outside gene matches: 12. Germline V gene lookup returns CDR1 DFQATT and CDR2 SNEGSKA (reference sequence).

The V call is TRBV4-2, the J call TRBJ2-2, with D possibly being TRBD2 (7 bases). The V gene's germline CDR1 is LGHNA and CDR2 YNFKEQ. The CDR3 runs to 14 residues. Trimming removed 6 bases from V and 5 bases from J, with 13 bases in between. Here the CDR3 DNA reads TGTGCCAGCAGGGTGGGGGGGGCTACCGGGGAGCTGTTTTTT. Translated: CASRVGGATGELFF.

This sequence joins TRBV5-1 and TRBJ1-4; D gene uncertain. The CDR3 consists of 13 residues. V was pared by 2 bases and J by 7 bases, with 9 bases between. The germline V gene has CDR1 SGHRS and CDR2 YFSETQ. The CDR3 nucleotides are TGCGCCAGCAGCTTAGATTCTAGTGAAAAACTGTTTTTT. Protein sequence: CASSLDSSEKLFF.

V gene TRBV5-5 combines with J gene TRBJ1-4; tentatively, D is TRBD1 (6 bases). Trimming took off 0 bases at V and 4 bases at J, with 10 bases between the two ends. Looked up from germline, CDR1 is SGHKS and CDR2 is YYEKEE (reference sequence). CDR3 length: 15 residues. CDR3 in amino acids: CASSLEGGRNEKLFF. CDR3 DNA: TGTGCCAGCAGCTTGGAGGGGGGGCGTAATGAAAAACTGTTTTTT.

V and J are TRBV21-1 and TRBJ2-1; the DNA was not compared with TRBD2, the D call given in the table. TRBV21-1 counts as a pseudogene. CDR3 length: 18 residues. Written as DNA, the CDR3 is TGTGCCAGCAGCAAAGTCGCTGCGGGAGGGATCTTCTACAATGAGCAGTTCTTC. Translated, it gives CASSKVAAGGIFYNEQFF.

This clone showed up many times. A read error may account for a junction end that differs from germline. This chain uses TRBV5-4 with TRBJ2-7, with D possibly being TRBD2 (6 bases). The CDR3 loop spans 15 amino acids. The germline V gene has CDR1 SGHNT and CDR2 YYREEE (reference sequence). The DNA for the CDR3 is TGTGCCAGCAGCTTCCTCGGGGGAGGTGACTACGGGCAGTACTTC. This sequence encodes CASSFLGGGDYGQYF.

The rearrangement uses TRBV28 and TRBJ2-7; 7 bases are a match to TRBD1. CDR1 MDHEN and CDR2 SYDVKM come from the germline V gene. The CDR3 length is 16 residues. V trimming: 3 bases; J trimming: 4 bases; junction bases outside the gene matches: 12. In DNA form, the CDR3 reads TGTGCCAGCAGTTTTGGGTTGGGCAGGGGGAATTACGAGCAGTACTTC. Its protein product is CASSFGLGRGNYEQYF.